These T cell receptor beta chains were read from a single sample in a study of blood T cell repertoires in COVID-19. Using immunoSEQ multiplex PCR, the repertoire was profiled, and TCRdb retains in-frame clones only, with some absent. This table has 150,000 to 170,000 clones, approximately 86% appearing once. Sequencing was done on a sample of peripheral blood. The receptors derive from a man in his 60s with COVID-19, enrolled during active disease. The CDR3 runs from the conserved cysteine through the conserved F or W. D genes are given only for firm matches. Expanded clones get a size class; other rows say once, few or many, or leave the size out.

NA | TRBJ1-2 | NA | TRBV28 | TGTGCCAGCAGTTTTGAGGGCTACACCTTC | CASSFEGYTF
once | TRBJ2-5 | TRBD1 | TRBV15 | TGTGCCACCAGCAATTACCGGGACAGGCTTGGGGAGACCCAGTACTTC | CATSNYRDRLGETQYF
NA | TRBJ2-4 | TRBD2 | TRBV5-1 | TGCGCCAGCAGCTTGGCCGGGGGGGCTTCCCCAAACATTCAGTACTTC | CASSLAGGASPNIQYF
NA | TRBJ1-2 | NA | TRBV24-1 | TGTGCCACCAGTATGGCGGCTAACTATGGCTACACCTTC | CATSMAANYGYTF
NA | TRBJ2-7 | NA | TRBV7-2 | TGTGCCAGCAGCTTCCAGATTACCTACGAGCAGTACTTC | CASSFQITYEQYF
NA | TRBJ1-4 | NA | TRBV5-6 | TGTGCCAGCAGCTACTCAGGGGTTAGTGAAAAACTGTTTTTT | CASSYSGVSEKLFF
NA | TRBJ1-2 | TRBD1 | TRBV28 | TGTGCCACCCGGACAGGGCAGGATAGAAGCTATGGCTACACCTTC | CATRTGQDRSYGYTF
once | TRBJ2-7 | NA | TRBV6-5 | TGTGCCAGCACCCCTGGGGCAGACTACGAGCAGTACTTC | CASTPGADYEQYF
NA | TRBJ1-1 | TRBD1 | TRBV6-6 | TGTGCCAGCAGCTCCTACACAGGGGGTAAAACTGAAGCTTTCTTT | CASSSYTGGKTEAFF
NA | TRBJ2-1 | TRBD2 | TRBV9 | TGTGCCAGCAGCGTAGAGGGAGGGAGGTGGGTGAATGAGCAGTTCTTC | CASSVEGGRWVNEQFF
NA | TRBJ1-1 | NA | TRBV11-2 | TGTGCCAGCAGCCCGACGGTTTTGTCTAGCACTGAAGCTTTCTTT | CASSPTVLSSTEAFF
NA | TRBJ2-1 | NA | TRBV15 | TGTGCCACCAGCAGAGTCAGGGGATCCTACAATGAGCAGTTCTTC | CATSRVRGSYNEQFF
once | TRBJ1-5 | NA | TRBV6-1 | TGTGCCAGCAGTGAGAGGGGGTACAATCAGCCCCAGCATTTT | CASSERGYNQPQHF
NA | TRBJ1-5 | NA | TRBV2 | TGTGCCAGCAGTCAGCAGGGACACCTAAATCAGCCCCAGCATTTT | CASSQQGHLNQPQHF
NA | TRBJ2-3 | TRBD2 | TRBV19 | TGTGCCAGTACCCCGGGAGCGGGGGACCCAGATACGCAGTATTTT | CASTPGAGDPDTQYF
few | TRBJ2-7 | TRBD1 | TRBV25-1 | TGTGCCAGCAACAGGGGCGGCTACGAGCAGTACTTC | CASNRGGYEQYF
NA | TRBJ2-2 | NA | TRBV24-1 | TGTGCCACCAGTGACCGGCGGGGCCTTGGTGGGGAGCTGTTTTTT | CATSDRRGLGGELFF
NA | TRBJ1-2 | NA | TRBV5-3 | TGTGCCAGAAGCCCGCCGGGGATGTATCCCTTGTACTATGGCTACACCTTC | CARSPPGMYPLYYGYTF
NA | TRBJ1-4 | NA | TRBV21-1 | TGTGCCAGCAGCAAGACAGGGGGCGAGGGAAATGAAAAACTGTTTTTT | CASSKTGGEGNEKLFF
NA | TRBJ1-5 | TRBD1 | TRBV19 | TGTGCCAGTAGTATAGGGCTAACGCGACAGGGTAATCAGCCCCAGCATTTT | CASSIGLTRQGNQPQHF
NA | TRBJ1-4 | TRBD1 | TRBV7-8 | TGTGCCAGCAGCTCCGGGACAGTTAATGAAAAACTGTTTTTT | CASSSGTVNEKLFF
NA | TRBJ2-3 | TRBD2 | TRBV11-3 | TGTGCCAGCAGCTTAGGTGTAGTCCAGCGGGGGATTGCAGATACGCAGTATTTT | CASSLGVVQRGIADTQYF
NA | TRBJ2-3 | NA | TRBV9 | TGTGCCAGCAGCGTAGAGGACAGTAGCACAGATACGCAGTATTTT | CASSVEDSSTDTQYF
NA | TRBJ2-7 | NA | TRBV29-1 | TGCAGCGCCACACTATCGACGGGCTACGAGCAGTACTTC | CSATLSTGYEQYF
NA | TRBJ1-1 | TRBD1 | TRBV7-8 | TGTGCCAGCAGCCCTGCGGGGACAGGCACTGAAGCTTTCTTT | CASSPAGTGTEAFF
NA | TRBJ2-7 | NA | TRBV12-3/TRBV12-4 | TGTGCCAGCAGTCCTAGATACGAGCAGTACTTC | CASSPRYEQYF
NA | TRBJ2-7 | TRBD1 | TRBV2 | TGTGCCAGCAGAACGGACAGGGCCCCTTTCTACGAGCAGTACTTC | CASRTDRAPFYEQYF
once | TRBJ1-1 | NA | TRBV28 | TGTGCCAGCAACACAGCGGGCTTGAACACTGAAGCTTTCTTT | CASNTAGLNTEAFF
NA | TRBJ1-4 | NA | TRBV7-9 | TGTGCCAGCAGCTTGAGGGAAAAACTGTTTTTT | CASSLREKLFF
NA | TRBJ1-3 | NA | TRBV5-5 | TGTGCCAGCAGCTCGGAGGGGGGGACTATCTCTGGAAACACCATATATTTT | CASSSEGGTISGNTIYF
NA | TRBJ1-3 | NA | TRBV12-3/TRBV12-4 | TGTGCCAGCAGTGTCTCGGAGGGAAACACCATATATTTT | CASSVSEGNTIYF
NA | TRBJ1-5 | NA | TRBV18 | TGTGCCAGCTCACCAATCGGGTTCGGCAATCAGCCCCAGCATTTT | CASSPIGFGNQPQHF
NA | TRBJ1-3 | NA | TRBV6-5 | TGTGCCAGCAGTTACGGTGGGAGCTCTGGAAACACCATATATTTT | CASSYGGSSGNTIYF
NA | TRBJ1-1 | NA | TRBV27 | TGTGCCAGCAGTTTTCGGTGGTCAGGGGTTGGTACTGAAGCTTTCTTT | CASSFRWSGVGTEAFF
NA | TRBJ2-7 | NA | TRBV7-8 | TGTGCCAGCAGCTCAAGGCGGTATTCCTACGAGCAGTACTTC | CASSSRRYSYEQYF
NA | TRBJ1-6 | NA | TRBV6-5 | TGTGCCAGCAGTTTCAGGGATGAGTCACCCCTCCACTTT | CASSFRDESPLHF
NA | TRBJ2-7 | NA | TRBV4-3 | TGCGCCAGCAGCCAAGATTTGGACAGCACCTACGAGCAGTACTTC | CASSQDLDSTYEQYF
NA | TRBJ2-4 | NA | TRBV19 | TGTGCCAGTAGTCACCCGGCGGGGAGCATTCAGTACTTC | CASSHPAGSIQYF
NA | TRBJ2-1 | NA | TRBV7-2 | TGTGCCAGCAGCCACGTGGGACACTCTTACAATGAGCAGTTCTTC | CASSHVGHSYNEQFF
NA | TRBJ1-4 | TRBD1 | TRBV11-2 | TGTGCCAGCAGCTTGACAGGGGGATCTCGGGGAAAACTGTTTTTT | CASSLTGGSRGKLFF
few | TRBJ2-7 | NA | TRBV9 | TGTGCCAGCAGCGGGTCTACTGGTATTCTCCACGAGCAGTACTTC | CASSGSTGILHEQYF
NA | TRBJ2-1 | NA | TRBV9 | TGTGCCAGCAGAGGGGATAACTACAATGAGCAGTTCTTC | CASRGDNYNEQFF
NA | TRBJ1-2 | NA | TRBV6-5 | TGTGCCAGCAGTCCTCAGGGGCGACTTTACTATGGCTACACCTTC | CASSPQGRLYYGYTF
NA | TRBJ2-1 | TRBD2 | TRBV7-3 | TGTGCCAGCAGCTTACAAGCGGGGGGGCCGATTGAGCAGTTCTTC | CASSLQAGGPIEQFF
NA | TRBJ1-1 | TRBD1 | TRBV20-1 | TGCAGTGCTCGACAGGGGACGGAAGCTTTCTTT | CSARQGTEAFF
NA | TRBJ1-4 | TRBD1 | TRBV28 | TGTGCCAGCAGTATCACCCCCGGGACAGGGGGTGAAAAACTGTTTTTT | CASSITPGTGGEKLFF
NA | TRBJ2-1 | TRBD2 | TRBV6-2/TRBV6-3 | TGTGCCAGCAGCTTGGGACTACCCTCCTACAATGAGCAGTTCTTC | CASSLGLPSYNEQFF
NA | TRBJ2-2 | NA | TRBV2 | TGTGCCAGCAGTCCGGACACCACCGGGGAGCTGTTTTTT | CASSPDTTGELFF
NA | TRBJ1-4 | TRBD1 | TRBV25-1 | TGTGCCAGCAGTGAGGCCGGGACAGGGGAAGAAAAACTGTTTTTT | CASSEAGTGEEKLFF
NA | TRBJ2-7 | NA | TRBV24-1 | TGTGCCACCAGCCAGACCGGGACACCTACTACCTACGAGCAGTACTTC | CATSQTGTPTTYEQYF
NA | TRBJ2-2 | TRBD2 | TRBV5-4 | TGTGCCAGCAGCTCGGGACTAGAAGGTGCCGGGGAGCTGTTTTTT | CASSSGLEGAGELFF
NA | TRBJ1-4 | NA | TRBV5-6 | TGTGCCAGCAGCTTGGGTTTCCCAGAAAAACTGTTTTTT | CASSLGFPEKLFF
NA | TRBJ2-1 | TRBD2 | TRBV6-6 | TGTGCCAGCAGTTTTACTAGCGGGAATGAGCAGTTCTTC | CASSFTSGNEQFF
NA | TRBJ1-4 | NA | TRBV28 | TGTGCCAGCAGTTTCGACGGAGGTGAAAAACTGTTTTTT | CASSFDGGEKLFF